These 32 T cell receptor beta chains originate from one sample sequenced in a study of vaccination and CD4 T cells after COVID-19. Which antigens these TCRs recognize remains unknown. Treatment noted: roughly 11-day PBMC culture with coronavirus spike peptide pools or control peptides (ViraFEST assay). Sequenced with the Oncomine TCR Beta short-read assay was DNA taken from cultured CD4+ T cells. From the PCR reads, TCRdb called clonotypes with MiXCR, one entry per CDR3 protein. The sample lists approximately 10,000 distinct CDR3 sequences, about two thirds occurring once. The specimen was CD4+ T cells from blood, cultured in vitro. The origin of the receptors is a human donor who had recovered from COVID-19.

This clonotype was counted only a few times. The V gene is TRBV27, the J gene TRBJ1-2; TRBD1 matches at 8 bases. Germline trimming cut 4 bases from V and 3 bases from J; bases unmatched to any gene: 7. This CDR3 comprises 15 residues. Germline CDR1 and CDR2: MNHEY and SMNVEV (reference sequence). Here the CDR3 reads CASSSWTGIDYGYTF. The CDR3, as DNA: TGTGCCAGCAGTTCCTGGACAGGGATCGACTATGGCTACACCTTC.

The rearrangement uses TRBV7-8 and TRBJ1-3, with no clear D. The V end lost 0 bases, the J end lost 8 bases, and 17 bases lay between the germline ends. Germline loops: CDR1 SGHVS, CDR2 FQNEAQ. This CDR3 is built from 16 residues. The CDR3 DNA reads as TGTGCCAGCAGCTTAGCTCCCTTACCACCCTGGGACACCATATATTTT. This codes for CASSLAPLPPWDTIYF.

By its share, this clonotype is large. For the CDR3, the DNA is TGTGCCAGCAGTTACCCGACAGGTGCGGGAGGTGGCACCGGGGAGCTGTTTTTT. Its translation: CASSYPTGAGGGTGELFF. The J gene is TRBJ2-2, the V gene TRBV6-5; TRBD2 matches 8 bases. The CDR3 consists of 18 residues. CDR1 is MNHEY, CDR2 SVGAGI, per germline. V lost 2 bases to trimming and J lost 4 bases; unmatched junction nucleotides: 12.

The chain uses TRBV18 and TRBJ2-3; D remains unclear. Trimming left V 3 bases short and J 5 bases short, with 15 bases between. CDR1 KGHSH and CDR2 LQKENI come from the germline V gene. CDR3 length: 15 amino acids. The CDR3 reads CASSPLAGSGDTQYF. DNA of the CDR3: TGTGCCAGCTCACCGCTTGCCGGCTCCGGAGATACGCAGTATTTT.

The chain couples TRBV7-2 to TRBJ1-2; perhaps TRBD1 as D (5 bases). This CDR3 is 14 amino acids long. Trimming took off 0 bases at V and 6 bases at J, with 11 bases between the two ends. Germline V gene data show CDR1 as SGHTA and CDR2 as FQGNSA. The CDR3 DNA sequence: TGTGCCAGCAGCTTAGCCACAGGTGGACATGGCTACACCTTC. Protein product: CASSLATGGHGYTF.

CDR3 in amino acids: CATSDFGGAFNEQFF. The CDR3 DNA is TGTGCCACCAGTGATTTCGGGGGGGCGTTTAATGAGCAGTTCTTC. The gene calls are TRBV24-1 and TRBJ2-1; 8 bases agree with TRBD2. Trimming took 1 base from V and 7 from J; bases not matched to a gene: 5. The CDR3 sequence is 15 residues long. Germline V gene lookup returns CDR1 KGHDR and CDR2 SFDVKD.

This clonotype was picked up one time. The chain employs TRBV20-1 and TRBJ1-2; D unresolved. This CDR3 contains 15 residues. CDR1 is DFQATT and CDR2 is SNEGSKA in the germline V gene (reference sequence). Trimming stripped 3 bases from V and 4 bases from J, with 18 bases between. The chain's CDR3 is CSASSPAATLYGYTF. The CDR3 region has the DNA TGCAGTGCTAGTTCTCCGGCCGCAACCCTCTATGGCTACACCTTC.

The chain employs TRBV4-1 and TRBJ2-5; TRBD2 agrees at 7 bases. The junction had 2 bases not matched to a gene; V was cut back by 4 bases and J by 0 bases. The CDR3 extends over 14 amino acids. Germline CDR1 is MGHRA and CDR2 is YSYEKL. The CDR3 DNA is TGCGCCAGCAGCCTTGGGACTAACCAAGAGACCCAGTACTTC. Its protein is CASSLGTNQETQYF.

The chain recombines TRBV27 with TRBJ2-2; TRBD2 aligns across 14 bases. J lost 1 base, V lost 2 bases, and 18 bases had no gene match. This CDR3 contains 23 residues. Germline CDR1 reads MNHEY; CDR2 reads SMNVEV (reference sequence). CDR3 nucleotide sequence: TGTGCCAGCAGTTTACGTGAACGCCATCGGGGGGGGACTAGCGGGAGGAACACCGGGGAGCTGTTTTTT. It encodes CASSLRERHRGGTSGRNTGELFF.

This chain connects TRBV19 to TRBJ2-1; 7 bases map to TRBD2. The CDR3 length is 13 residues. Germline trimming cut 2 bases from V and 14 bases from J; bases unmatched to any gene: 9. Germline CDR1 and CDR2: LNHDA and SQIVND (reference sequence). CDR3 sequence (DNA): TGTGCCAGTAGTATAAGGGCTAGCGGTGGGGAGTTCTTC. Protein: CASSIRASGGEFF.

This sequence joins TRBV7-2 and TRBJ2-3, with 9 bases fitting TRBD1. The CDR3 is 15 amino acids. Germline CDR1 is SGHTA and CDR2 is FQGNSA. The V segment lost 5 bases and the J segment 7 bases; nucleotides outside the gene matches: 10. CDR3 region: CASSITTGGMYTQYF. DNA of the CDR3: TGTGCCAGCAGCATCACGACAGGGGGGATGTATACGCAGTATTTT. Filled out from reference TRBV7-2 and TRBJ2-3, the complete variable domain reads GAGVSQSPSNKVTEKGKDVELRCDPISGHTALYWYRQSLGQGLEFLIYFQGNSAPDKSGLPSDRFSAERTGGSVSTLTIQRTQQEDSAVYLCASSITTGGMYTQYFGPGTRLTVL.

The chain recombines TRBV9 with TRBJ2-2; TRBD1 agrees at 8 bases. Germline CDR1 reads SGDLS; CDR2 reads YYNGEE. V lost 6 bases and J lost 0; bases outside the gene matches: 7. The CDR3 is 16 residues long. CDR3 DNA sequence: TGTGCCAGCACCCAGAGGGACAGGTCGAACACCGGGGAGCTGTTTTTT. Translation gives CASTQRDRSNTGELFF.

The genes are TRBV21-1 and TRBJ2-7; the table's D gene call, TRBD1, was not cross checked with the DNA. TRBV21-1 is marked as a pseudogene. This CDR3 contains 15 residues. Here the CDR3 reads CASSSGRRVSYEQYF. CDR3 in DNA: TGTGCCAGCAGCAGTGGGCGAAGGGTGTCCTACGAGCAGTACTTC.

There are a few counts of this clonotype. V usage is TRBV15 and J usage is TRBJ1-1, with D unclear. CDR1 LNHNV and CDR2 YYDKDF come from the germline V gene (reference sequence). Trimming cost V 0 bases and J 3 bases, with 5 bases left between them. This CDR3 has 13 residues. CDR3 DNA sequence: TGTGCCACCAGCAGAGATCGGGACACTGAAGCTTTCTTT. Amino acid sequence: CATSRDRDTEAFF.

There are a few counts of this clonotype. This chain uses TRBV12-3 or TRBV12-4 with TRBJ1-5; D possibly corresponds to TRBD1 (5 bases). V dropped 2 bases and J dropped 4 bases, with 12 bases sitting between them. This CDR3 is built from 15 residues. The CDR3 is CASSLIQDGNQPQHF. Here the CDR3 DNA reads TGTGCCAGCAGTTTAATACAGGACGGAAATCAGCCCCAGCATTTT.

The V call is TRBV6-5, the J call TRBJ1-1, with a tentative D call TRBD1 (6 bases). CDR1 is MNHEY, CDR2 SVGAGI, per germline. This CDR3 is built from 15 residues. V lost 0 bases, J lost 11 bases, and 19 bases lay in between. The CDR3 DNA is TGTGCCAGCAGTTACTCGGGGGGGGGCTTGGATGGCGCTTTCTTT. This translates into CASSYSGGGLDGAFF.

This rearrangement joins TRBV7-2 to TRBJ2-7; 9 bases agree with TRBD1. Germline loops: CDR1 SGHTA, CDR2 FQGNSA. V dropped 7 bases and J dropped 2; count of bases not matched to a gene: 12. The CDR3 loop spans 16 amino acids. This CDR3 is CASTLGWGQGTYEQYF. In DNA, the CDR3 is TGTGCCAGCACCCTCGGGTGGGGACAGGGAACCTACGAGCAGTACTTC.

This clonotype was seen only a few times. The gene calls are TRBV20-1 and TRBJ1-1, with 7 bases matching TRBD1. The CDR3 is 14 residues long. CDR1 DFQATT and CDR2 SNEGSKA come from the germline V gene (reference sequence). Losses at the gene ends were 5 bases for V and 2 bases for J; bases not matched to a gene: 8. The CDR3 reads CSARAQGDNTEAFF. The DNA for the CDR3 is TGCAGTGCTCGAGCCCAGGGGGACAACACTGAAGCTTTCTTT.

V and J are TRBV5-4 and TRBJ2-7; D is possibly TRBD1 (6 bases). The germline CDR1 and CDR2 sequences are SGHNT and YYREEE (reference sequence). V lost 4 bases and J lost 6, with 11 bases in between. CDR3 size: 12 residues. CDR3 nucleotides: TGTGCCAGCAGCCCACAGGGTACCGAGCAGTACTTC. Translated: CASSPQGTEQYF.

The gene calls are TRBV25-1 and TRBJ1-1; 9 nucleotides match TRBD1. Looked up from germline, CDR1 is MGHDK and CDR2 is SYGVNS. The CDR3 has 17 residues. Trimming cost V 2 bases and J 4 bases; bases outside gene matches: 11. CDR3 sequence (DNA): TGTGCCAGCAGTGAAACCCCGGGACAGGGCCGCGGCACTGAAGCTTTCTTT. Protein sequence: CASSETPGQGRGTEAFF.

In this sample, this clonotype turned up a few times. The limits of the CDR3 on the DNA are not certain, so only TCRdb's listed CDR3 is given. The chain is built from TRBV6-2 or TRBV6-3 and TRBJ2-5; the DNA was not used to check the table's D call, TRBD1. The CDR3 region is 24 residues in length, termini included. Germline V gives CDR1 MNHEY, CDR2 SVGEGT. The CDR3 loop reads CASTNQTSMYLCASSRWDRGTQYF.

V is TRBV20-1 and J is TRBJ2-7; no firm D call. Germline CDR1 DFQATT, CDR2 SNEGSKA (reference sequence). There are 15 residues in the CDR3. Trimming left V 0 bases short and J 7 bases short, with 19 bases between. CDR3 sequence: CSARERNTMGREQYF. CDR3 DNA sequence: TGCAGTGCTAGAGAGCGGAACACAATGGGAAGGGAGCAGTACTTC.

This clonotype was recorded a few times. This rearrangement joins TRBV27 to TRBJ2-7, with TRBD2 matching over 8 bases. This CDR3 region has 16 residues. The trim removed 10 bases at V and 0 bases at J, leaving 14 bases unmatched. Germline V gene data show CDR1 as MNHEY and CDR2 as SMNVEV (reference sequence). The CDR3 protein is CAIFPTISGNSYEQYF. CDR3 coding DNA: TGTGCCATCTTCCCAACTATTAGCGGGAACTCCTACGAGCAGTACTTC.

This clonotype has just a few counts. The chain uses TRBV7-9 and TRBJ1-2; TRBD1 agrees at 7 bases. Germline CDR1 SEHNR, CDR2 FQNEAQ (reference sequence). The CDR3 extends over 14 amino acids. Trimming removed 5 bases from V and 4 bases from J; junction bases left unmatched: 7. The DNA of the CDR3 is TGTGCCAGCAGCCCGGGACAGAGTTCCTATGGCTACACCTTC. Translated: CASSPGQSSYGYTF.

V is TRBV4-2 and J is TRBJ1-5; D is perhaps TRBD1 (6 bases). Trimming took off 2 bases at V and 2 bases at J, with 16 bases between the two ends. The CDR3 runs 17 residues. CDR1 and CDR2 from the germline V gene are LGHNA and YNFKEQ. As DNA, the CDR3 is TGTGCCAGCAGCCAAACCGCAGGGGTCTACGGCAATCAGCCCCAGCATTTT. Translated: CASSQTAGVYGNQPQHF.

The chain couples TRBV7-2 to TRBJ2-1, with 13 bases matching TRBD2. There are 17 residues in the CDR3. Germline V gene lookup returns CDR1 SGHTA and CDR2 FQGNSA. The V segment lost 2 bases and the J segment 8 bases; nucleotides outside the gene matches: 9. CDR3 in amino acids: CASSLLRGLAGRDEQFF. The CDR3 region has the DNA TGTGCCAGCAGCTTACTACGGGGACTAGCGGGAAGGGATGAGCAGTTCTTC.

This clonotype appeared once. CDR3 region: CASRRSAGGSETQYF. In DNA, the CDR3 is TGTGCCAGTAGGAGGTCGGCGGGAGGGAGCGAGACCCAGTACTTC. This sequence joins TRBV19 and TRBJ2-5; TRBD2 aligns across 9 bases. CDR1 is LNHDA, CDR2 SQIVND, per germline (reference sequence). This CDR3 region has 15 residues. The V gene end was trimmed by 6 bases and the J gene end by 5 bases; junction bases not matched to a gene: 10.

This clonotype was seen a handful of times. This rearrangement joins TRBV2 to TRBJ1-1; no firm D call. This CDR3 has 14 residues. Between the trimmed V and J ends, which lost 4 bases and 1 base, there was a span of 10 bases. CDR1 and CDR2 (germline): SNHLY, FYNNEI. The CDR3 DNA reads as TGTGCCAGCAGTGCTTGGCAAGGGAACACTGAAGCTTTCTTT. Translating gives CASSAWQGNTEAFF.

This clonotype was picked up one time. CDR3 in amino acids: CASSSNERAGMGNQPQHF. For the CDR3, the DNA is TGTGCCAGCAGTTCAAACGAGCGGGCGGGGATGGGCAATCAGCCCCAGCATTTT. The rearrangement uses TRBV28 and TRBJ1-5; D is unresolved. The CDR3 extends over 18 amino acids. V lost 4 bases, J lost 2 bases, and 21 bases lay in between. In germline, CDR1 is MDHEN, CDR2 SYDVKM. Full variable domain (rest looked up from reference TRBV28 and TRBJ1-5): DVKVTQSSRYLVKRTGEKVFLECVQDMDHENMFWYRQDPGLGLRLIYFSYDVKMKEKGDIPEGYSVSREKKERFSLILESASTNQTSMYLCASSSNERAGMGNQPQHFGDGTRLSIL.

This clonotype has more than one count but fewer than ten. This chain connects TRBV19 to TRBJ1-5; D call uncertain. The CDR3 is 14 residues long. V was clipped by 1 base and J by 0 bases, with 4 bases between them. Germline V gene data show CDR1 as LNHDA and CDR2 as SQIVND (reference sequence). The CDR3 region has the DNA TGTGCCAGTAGTATAGTCGTTAGCAATCAGCCCCAGCATTTT. Translating it yields CASSIVVSNQPQHF.

This chain connects TRBV10-3 to TRBJ2-1, with TRBD2 as a possible D gene (5 bases). The V end lost 4 bases, the J end lost 13 bases, and 11 bases lay between the germline ends. CDR3 length: 11 residues. Germline lookup yields CDR1 ENHRY and CDR2 SYGVKD. For the CDR3, the DNA is TGTGCCATCAGTGGGGAGAGGTCCCAGTTCTTC. Encoded protein: CAISGERSQFF.

This sequence joins TRBV27 and TRBJ1-6; the match to TRBD1 covers 10 bases. The J segment lost 12 bases and the V segment lost 5 bases, leaving 7 bases of the junction unmatched. CDR1 is MNHEY, CDR2 SMNVEV, per germline (reference sequence). The CDR3 consists of 14 residues. CDR3 nucleotide sequence: TGTGCCAGCAGTGGGAGACAGGGGGCGAAACCCCTCCACTTT. It encodes CASSGRQGAKPLHF.